This is a list of T cell receptor beta chains from one sample in a study of shared T cell receptors in the human thymus. Produced via immunoSEQ multiplex PCR; TCRdb's table is partial and in-frame only. The data hold about 500,000 clones, with 75% to 85% observed a single time. These data were also reused for a study on human thymus T cells.

Sequenced: thymocytes. These receptors all come from a boy in the first two years of life with a congenital heart defect. The CDR3 runs from the conserved cysteine through the conserved F or W. D genes are given only for firm matches. Size is omitted from some rows. Given values are once, few, many or a class for expanded clones.

NA	TRBV4-3	TRBJ2-5	17	TRBD1	CASSQERWTGGEETQYF	TGCGCCAGCAGCCAAGAGAGGTGGACAGGGGGCGAAGAGACCCAGTACTTC
NA	TRBV4-2	TRBJ2-4	19	TRBD2	CASSQVTSGRPLAKNIQYF	TGTGCCAGCAGCCAAGTCACTAGCGGGAGGCCTCTAGCCAAAAACATTCAGTACTTC
NA	TRBV7-8	TRBJ2-7	15	TRBD1	CASSLGGQSFYEQYF	TGTGCCAGCAGCTTAGGGGGACAGAGCTTCTACGAGCAGTACTTC
NA	TRBV27	TRBJ2-3	15	TRBD2	CASSLPSGGTDTQYF	TGTGCCAGCAGTTTACCCAGCGGGGGCACAGATACGCAGTATTTT
NA	TRBV11-3	TRBJ1-5	17	TRBD1	CASSRRQLQGAYQPQHF	TGTGCCAGCAGCCGACGCCAGTTACAGGGGGCATATCAGCCCCAGCATTTT
NA	TRBV6-4	TRBJ2-1	15	TRBD2	CASFRTSGTYNEQFF	TGTGCCAGCTTTCGGACTAGCGGGACTTACAATGAGCAGTTCTTC
NA	TRBV21-1	TRBJ2-3	20	NA	CASSKAGGMSGRSLGEAQYF	TGTGCCAGCAGCAAAGCCGGGGGAATGAGCGGGAGGTCCCTTGGGGAGGCGCAGTATTTT
NA	TRBV11-1	TRBJ2-2	16	NA	CASSLDTGKNTGELFF	TGTGCCAGCAGCTTAGATACAGGGAAGAACACCGGGGAGCTGTTTTTT
NA	TRBV5-6	TRBJ1-3	14	NA	CASSLRQYGNTIYF	TGTGCCAGCAGCTTGAGACAGTACGGAAACACCATATATTTT
NA	TRBV11-1	TRBJ2-7	15	TRBD2	CASSLDVREGCEQYF	TGTGCCAGCAGCTTGGATGTGCGGGAGGGGTGCGAGCAGTACTTC
NA	TRBV10-1	TRBJ2-7	15	TRBD2	CASSERASGPYEQYF	TGCGCCAGCAGTGAGAGGGCTAGCGGACCCTACGAGCAGTACTTC
few	TRBV28	TRBJ1-5	17	TRBD1	CASSLLILRGLGQPQHF	TGTGCCAGCAGTTTACTCATCCTCAGGGGGCTTGGGCAGCCCCAGCATTTT
once	TRBV19	TRBJ2-7	14	NA	CASSQPGLLYEQYF	TGTGCCAGTAGTCAACCGGGACTCCTCTACGAGCAGTACTTC
few	TRBV27	TRBJ2-5	15	NA	CASSLSSGAGETQYF	TGTGCCAGCAGTTTATCGTCAGGGGCAGGAGAGACCCAGTACTTC
NA	TRBV6-1	TRBJ1-4	13	TRBD1	CASRAFSGTGLFF	TGTGCCAGCAGAGCCTTTTCCGGGACAGGACTGTTTTTT
NA	TRBV13	TRBJ1-3	14	NA	CASSLEGYGNTIYF	TGTGCCAGCAGCTTAGAGGGGTACGGAAACACCATATATTTT
NA	TRBV14	TRBJ1-1	13	NA	CASSQERNTEAFF	TGTGCCAGCAGCCAAGAGAGGAACACTGAAGCTTTCTTT
NA	TRBV15	TRBJ2-1	16	TRBD2	CATSYTGALADNEQFF	TGTGCCACCAGCTACACTGGGGCGCTAGCGGACAATGAGCAGTTCTTC
NA	TRBV6-5	TRBJ2-7	16	TRBD2	CASSYWLAGGGYEQYF	TGTGCCAGCAGTTACTGGCTAGCGGGGGGAGGGTACGAGCAGTACTTC
NA	TRBV6-1	TRBJ1-2	15	TRBD1	CASSERQGGTYGYTF	TGTGCCAGCAGTGAACGACAGGGTGGAACCTATGGCTACACCTTC
once	TRBV4-3	TRBJ2-6	20	TRBD2	CASSLRPGPGEGSGANVLTF	TGCGCCAGCAGTCTTAGGCCAGGGCCTGGGGAGGGATCTGGGGCCAACGTCCTGACTTTC
few	TRBV6-1	TRBJ2-3	15	NA	CASTSSDYHADTQYF	TGTGCCAGCACCTCCTCGGACTATCACGCAGATACGCAGTATTTT
NA	TRBV19	TRBJ2-7	11	NA	CASTGGYEQYF	TGTGCCAGTACCGGGGGCTACGAGCAGTACTTC
NA	TRBV5-1	TRBJ2-1	14	NA	CASSLASSYNEQFF	TGCGCCAGCAGCTTGGCGAGCTCCTACAATGAGCAGTTCTTC
NA	TRBV10-2	TRBJ2-2	17	TRBD2	CASSDRLAEPNTGELFF	TGCGCCAGCAGTGATCGACTAGCGGAGCCGAACACCGGGGAGCTGTTTTTT
once	TRBV14	TRBJ1-1	18	TRBD1	CASSRRGQGEKSSTEAFF	TGTGCCAGCAGCAGACGGGGACAGGGGGAAAAGAGTAGCACTGAAGCTTTCTTT
NA	TRBV29-1	TRBJ2-5	14	TRBD2	CSVEPLAGKETQYF	TGCAGCGTTGAGCCCCTAGCGGGAAAAGAGACCCAGTACTTC
NA	TRBV29-1	TRBJ1-1	15	NA	CSVEHEQSMNTEAFF	TGCAGCGTTGAACATGAACAGAGCATGAACACTGAAGCTTTCTTT
NA	TRBV10-2	TRBJ2-1	11	NA	CASSGGSEQFF	TGCGCCAGCAGTGGTGGTAGTGAGCAGTTCTTC
NA	TRBV4-2	TRBJ2-7	17	TRBD2	CASSQMSLREGLYEQYF	TGTGCCAGCAGCCAAATGTCGTTGCGGGAGGGCCTCTACGAGCAGTACTTC
NA	TRBV4-3	TRBJ2-1	19	TRBD1	CASSPGGTIDLSGYNEQFF	TGCGCCAGCAGCCCAGGGGGAACTATCGACCTTAGTGGGTACAATGAGCAGTTCTTC
NA	TRBV6-5	TRBJ2-5	14	NA	CASSYGGWQETQYF	TGTGCCAGCAGTTACGGGGGGTGGCAAGAGACCCAGTACTTC
NA	TRBV6-5	TRBJ1-1	16	TRBD1	CASSYNVDRDNTEAFF	TGTGCCAGCAGTTACAACGTCGACAGGGACAACACTGAAGCTTTCTTT
NA	TRBV6-1	TRBJ1-2	14	NA	CASSERGTAYGYTF	TGTGCCAGCAGTGAGAGGGGGACGGCCTATGGCTACACCTTC
NA	TRBV11-3	TRBJ2-7	14	TRBD2	CASSDRDYPSEQYF	TGTGCCAGCAGCGATCGGGACTACCCGAGCGAGCAGTACTTC
NA	TRBV14	TRBJ1-4	13	NA	CASGDRTNEKLFF	TGTGCCAGTGGCGACAGGACTAATGAAAAACTGTTTTTT
once	TRBV27	TRBJ1-4	19	TRBD1	CASSPTPDRGRRANEKLFF	TGTGCCAGCAGTCCCACTCCTGACAGGGGGCGAAGGGCTAATGAAAAACTGTTTTTT
once	TRBV14	TRBJ1-1	14	NA	CASSQDRRGTEAFF	TGTGCCAGCAGCCAAGACAGGAGGGGCACTGAAGCTTTCTTT
NA	TRBV28	TRBJ1-2	13	NA	CASSRTTNYGYTF	TGTGCCAGCAGTCGAACAACCAACTATGGCTACACCTTC
NA	TRBV19	TRBJ2-7	14	NA	CASSLGRGLNEQYF	TGTGCCAGTAGTCTGGGCAGGGGATTAAACGAGCAGTACTTC
NA	TRBV18	TRBJ2-5	16	TRBD1	CASSRVQGPDQETQYF	TGTGCCAGCTCCCGCGTACAGGGGCCTGATCAAGAGACCCAGTACTTC
NA	TRBV6-6	TRBJ2-7	13	NA	CASRPDPPLGQYF	TGTGCCAGCAGACCAGACCCCCCCCTAGGGCAGTACTTC
NA	TRBV19	TRBJ1-1	13	TRBD1	CASRGQGNTEAFF	TGTGCCAGTAGAGGACAGGGGAACACTGAAGCTTTCTTT
NA	TRBV5-8	TRBJ1-2	15	NA	CASSLGGTLNYGYTF	TGTGCCAGCAGCTTGGGAGGTACCCTTAACTATGGCTACACCTTC
NA	TRBV29-1	TRBJ2-1	13	NA	CSAQSKRGNEQFF	TGCAGCGCTCAGTCAAAACGGGGCAATGAGCAGTTCTTC
NA	TRBV7-9	TRBJ2-7	18	TRBD2	CASNLSPSGTSDSYEQYF	TGTGCCAGCAACCTTAGCCCCTCCGGGACTAGCGACTCCTACGAGCAGTACTTC
once	TRBV18	TRBJ1-2	17	TRBD1	CATEPDREAQRRRGYTF	TGTGCCACCGAACCAGACAGGGAGGCCCAACGCCGTAGGGGCTACACCTTC
NA	TRBV2	TRBJ2-7	14	TRBD1	CASSGQGARREQYF	TGTGCCAGCAGTGGACAGGGGGCGCGGCGCGAGCAGTACTTC